The 5 T cell receptor beta chains below were found in one sample sequenced in a study of shared clonotypes between healthy human individuals. TCRdb keeps only in-frame clones here, not all; method: immunoSEQ multiplex PCR. The data hold approximately 2.5 million clones, with approximately 94% observed a single time. Sequencing input: naive CD4+ T cells sorted from blood. Subset noted: CD45RA+ positively selected. The receptors shown here come from a man between 18 and 29 years old in good health.

The V gene is TRBV14, the J gene TRBJ1-1, with D perhaps matching TRBD1 (6 bases). This CDR3 comprises 16 residues. Germline assignment: CDR1 SGHDN and CDR2 FVKESK. Trimming shortened V by 9 bases and J by 1 base, and 21 bases separated the two germline ends. CDR3 sequence: CASLLRGVPANTEAFF. As DNA, the CDR3 is TGTGCCAGTCTATTAAGGGGGGTACCAGCGAACACTGAAGCTTTCTTT.

V and J are TRBV11-2 and TRBJ1-6; tentative D call: TRBD1 (5 bases). V gave up 1 base and J gave up 5 bases, with 12 bases separating them. Germline V gene lookup returns CDR1 SGHAT and CDR2 FQNNGV. This CDR3 has 16 amino acids. The CDR3 DNA follows: TGTGCCAGCAGCTTAGGCCAGGGTAGGGATAATTCACCCCTCCACTTT. It encodes CASSLGQGRDNSPLHF.

The chain combines TRBV5-8 with TRBJ1-5; a possible D gene is TRBD1 (5 bases). V was shortened by 0 bases and J by 7 bases, with 11 bases between the two germline ends. Germline CDR1 is SGHTS and CDR2 is YDEGEE. The CDR3 runs 14 residues. The CDR3 DNA follows: TGTGCCAGCAGCTTGGGCAGGGCCGTACAGCCCCAGCATTTT. Encoded protein: CASSLGRAVQPQHF.

The sample holds a few counts of this clone. This sequence joins TRBV27 and TRBJ1-4, with a tentative D call TRBD1 (5 bases). Trimming pared 7 bases from V and 13 bases from J, leaving 19 bases between. Germline V gene data show CDR1 as MNHEY and CDR2 as SMNVEV (reference sequence). The CDR3 spans 13 residues. The CDR3 reads CASTTVPPRGLFF. In DNA, the CDR3 is TGTGCCAGCACGACAGTACCGCCCCGGGGACTGTTTTTT.

The J gene is TRBJ1-5, the V gene TRBV6-1; D ambiguous. This CDR3 comprises 11 residues. From germline, CDR1 is MNHNS and CDR2 SASEGT. V was cut by 1 base and J by 9 bases, with 4 bases left in between. DNA of the CDR3: TGTGCCAGCAGTGAAGTAGGGCCCCAGCATTTT. It encodes CASSEVGPQHF.